The next 8 T cell receptor beta chains were all read from a single sample in a study of control samples from healthy donors and cancer patients. TCRdb keeps only in-frame clones here, not all; method: immunoSEQ multiplex PCR. Found here are 120,000 to 150,000 clones, about 91% of them singletons; the top ten hold roughly 3.2%. Sample: blood. Source of these receptors: a man in his thirties or forties in good health.

V gene TRBV7-3 combines with J gene TRBJ1-1; TRBD1 is a possible D gene (6 bases). The germline V and J ends were trimmed by 1 base and 3 bases, with 12 bases remaining between them. The CDR3 spans 15 residues. Germline CDR1 and CDR2: SGHTA and FQGTGA. CDR3 sequence (DNA): TGTGCCAGCAGCTTAAAACAGGGTGGGTACACTGAAGCTTTCTTT. Translating it yields CASSLKQGGYTEAFF.

The chain carries TRBV7-9 and TRBJ2-2; D is unresolved. The V gene lost 5 bases and the J gene lost 4 bases, with 5 bases spanning the gap. The V gene's germline CDR1 is SEHNR and CDR2 FQNEAQ (reference sequence). This CDR3 has 12 amino acids. CDR3 sequence: CASSVITGELFF. The CDR3 DNA is TGTGCCAGCAGCGTTATCACCGGGGAGCTGTTTTTT.

The CDR3 coding sequence is TGCGCCAGCAGCGTGTTACCGGGACAGACTTACGAGCAGTACTTC. Translation: CASSVLPGQTYEQYF. The gene calls are TRBV5-1 and TRBJ2-7, with 7 nucleotides matching TRBD1. Germline trimming cut 4 bases from V and 4 bases from J; bases unmatched to any gene: 11. The CDR3 runs to 15 residues. CDR1 and CDR2 (germline): SGHRS, YFSETQ.

The rearrangement links TRBV4-1 to TRBJ2-4; 7 bases align to TRBD1. Germline V gene sequence: CDR1 MGHRA, CDR2 YSYEKL. Losses at the gene ends were 7 bases for V and 1 base for J; bases not matched to a gene: 7. This CDR3 region has 15 residues. CDR3 nucleotide sequence: TGCGCCAGCAAAACAGGGGACGGGGCCAAAAACATTCAGTACTTC. This codes for CASKTGDGAKNIQYF.

This chain uses TRBV3-1 (or the pseudogene TRBV3-2) with TRBJ1-3, with TRBD1 matching over 7 bases. CDR1 and CDR2 from the germline V gene are LGHDT and YNNKEL (reference sequence). The junction had 5 bases not matched to a gene; V was cut back by 4 bases and J by 2 bases. The CDR3 spans 15 residues. The DNA for the CDR3 is TGTGCCAGCAGCCCAGGGGGGGCAACTGGAAACACCATATATTTT. Translation gives CASSPGGATGNTIYF.

The chain recombines TRBV5-8 with TRBJ1-2; a possible D gene is TRBD1 (5 bases). The CDR3 covers 16 residues. Germline CDR1 SGHTS, CDR2 YDEGEE. With 4 bases removed from V and 0 bases from J, the gap between germline ends came to 16 bases. CDR3 sequence reads: CASSPTDSASNYGYTF. Here the CDR3 DNA reads TGTGCCAGCAGCCCAACTGACAGCGCTTCTAACTATGGCTACACCTTC.

The chain combines TRBV7-2 with TRBJ1-3, with TRBD1 matching over 7 bases. CDR1 is SGHTA and CDR2 is FQGNSA in the germline V gene. The ends lost 0 bases at V and 3 bases at J; junction bases unmatched: 5. CDR3 size: 16 residues. CDR3 region: CASSLAGGYSGNTIYF. DNA for the CDR3: TGTGCCAGCAGCTTAGCAGGGGGCTATAGTGGAAACACCATATATTTT.

This chain links TRBV5-8 with TRBJ2-1, with unresolved D. Germline CDR1 reads SGHTS; CDR2 reads YDEGEE. The V and J ends lost 3 bases and 4 bases respectively, with 11 bases between them. CDR3 length equals 14 residues. CDR3 in amino acids: CASSSQLAYNEQFF. The CDR3 DNA reads as TGTGCCAGCAGCTCCCAACTGGCTTACAATGAGCAGTTCTTC.